This T cell receptor (beta chain) emerged from a study of vaccination effects on CD4 cells after COVID-19. To note about this clone: Its antigen is not identified.

Antigen-specific CD4+ T cells were expanded (with viral peptide pools) by the ViraFEST assay ahead of sequencing. Cultured cells yielded isolated CD4+ T cells after 10 days. None of the vaccinated had previously contracted SARS-CoV-2, and their nucleocapsid antibodies tested negative. For each well, 2 million to 2.5 million PBMC were cultured with 8 to 10 IU/ml IL-2 and 8.5 to 10 ug/ml peptides. The V and J ends lost 6 bases and 7 bases respectively, with 6 bases between them. Germline V lookup: CDR1 MDHEN, CDR2 SYDVKM. The CDR3 is 10 amino acids. TCRdb's table, derived via immunoSEQ multiplex PCR, lists solely in-frame clones and lacks some. The sample carries 25,000 to 30,000 clones, more than 70% recorded once.

The starting material was CD4+ T cells from PBMCs cultured with SARS-CoV-2 spike peptides, obtained before COVID-19 vaccination. The receptor was isolated from a human donor who received a COVID-19 vaccine. The V and J genes are TRBV28 and TRBJ1-2; weak D call: TRBD1 (6 bases). DNA for the CDR3: TGTGCCAGCAGCAGGGGTGGCTACACCTTC. Amino acid sequence: CASSRGGYTF.